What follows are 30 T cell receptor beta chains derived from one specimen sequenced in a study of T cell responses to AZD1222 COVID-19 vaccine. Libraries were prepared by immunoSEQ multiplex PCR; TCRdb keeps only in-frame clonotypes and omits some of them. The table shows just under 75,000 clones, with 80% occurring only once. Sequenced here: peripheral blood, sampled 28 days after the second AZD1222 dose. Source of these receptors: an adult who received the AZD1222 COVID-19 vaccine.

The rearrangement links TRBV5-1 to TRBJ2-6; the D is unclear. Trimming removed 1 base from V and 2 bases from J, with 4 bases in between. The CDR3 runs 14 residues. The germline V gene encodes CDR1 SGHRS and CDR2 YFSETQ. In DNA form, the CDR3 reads TGCGCCAGCAGCTTGTTTACTGGGGCCAACGTCCTGACTTTC. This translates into CASSLFTGANVLTF.

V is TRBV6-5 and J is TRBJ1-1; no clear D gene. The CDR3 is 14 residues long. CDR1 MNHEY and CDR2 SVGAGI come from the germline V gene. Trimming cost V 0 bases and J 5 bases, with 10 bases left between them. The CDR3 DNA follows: TGTGCCAGCAGTTACTCGGGCTCCCGAACTGAAGCTTTCTTT. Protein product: CASSYSGSRTEAFF.

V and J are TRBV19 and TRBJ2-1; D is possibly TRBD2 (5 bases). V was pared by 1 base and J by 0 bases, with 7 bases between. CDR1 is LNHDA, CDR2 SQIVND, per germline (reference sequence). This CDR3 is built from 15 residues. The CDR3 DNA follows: TGTGCCAGTAGTATAGCGGGGAGCTCCTACAATGAGCAGTTCTTC. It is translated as CASSIAGSSYNEQFF.

CDR3 loop: CAISEMPTNYGYTF. The CDR3 nucleotides read TGTGCCATCAGTGAAATGCCGACTAACTATGGCTACACCTTC. This sequence joins TRBV10-3 and TRBJ1-2; D unresolved. Per germline, CDR1 ENHRY and CDR2 SYGVKD. V lost 3 bases and J 0 bases, leaving 8 bases between the germline ends. The CDR3 consists of 14 residues.

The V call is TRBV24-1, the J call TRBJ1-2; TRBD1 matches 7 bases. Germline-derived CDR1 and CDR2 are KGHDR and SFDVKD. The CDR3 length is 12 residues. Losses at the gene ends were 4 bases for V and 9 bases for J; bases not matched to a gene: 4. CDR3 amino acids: CATSDDRESYTF. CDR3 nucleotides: TGTGCCACCAGTGACGACAGGGAAAGCTACACCTTC.

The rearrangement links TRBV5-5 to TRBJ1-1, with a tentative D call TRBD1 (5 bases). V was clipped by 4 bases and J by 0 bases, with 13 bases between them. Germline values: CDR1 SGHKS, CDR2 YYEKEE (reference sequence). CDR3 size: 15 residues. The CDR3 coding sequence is TGTGCCAGCAGCGGGGCAGGTGCCATGAACACTGAAGCTTTCTTT. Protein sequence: CASSGAGAMNTEAFF.

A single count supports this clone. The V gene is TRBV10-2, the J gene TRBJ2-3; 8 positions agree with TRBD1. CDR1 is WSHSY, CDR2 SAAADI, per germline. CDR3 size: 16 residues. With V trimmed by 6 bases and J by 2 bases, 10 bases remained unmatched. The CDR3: CASSRYRTGYTDTQYF. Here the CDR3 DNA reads TGCGCCAGCAGCCGTTATAGGACAGGGTACACAGATACGCAGTATTTT.

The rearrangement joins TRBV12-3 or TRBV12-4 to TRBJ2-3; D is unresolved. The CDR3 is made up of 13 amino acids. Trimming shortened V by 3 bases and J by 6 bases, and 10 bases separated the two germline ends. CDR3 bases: TGTGCCAGCAGTTTTGGGGAATCGGATACGCAGTATTTT. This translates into CASSFGESDTQYF.

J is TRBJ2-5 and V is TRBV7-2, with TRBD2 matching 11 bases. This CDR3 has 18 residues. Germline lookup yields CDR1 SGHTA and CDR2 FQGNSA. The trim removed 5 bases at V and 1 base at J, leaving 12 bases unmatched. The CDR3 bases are TGTGCCAGCAGCCCAGACCCACTAGCGGGGGTCATCCAAGAGACCCAGTACTTC. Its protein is CASSPDPLAGVIQETQYF.

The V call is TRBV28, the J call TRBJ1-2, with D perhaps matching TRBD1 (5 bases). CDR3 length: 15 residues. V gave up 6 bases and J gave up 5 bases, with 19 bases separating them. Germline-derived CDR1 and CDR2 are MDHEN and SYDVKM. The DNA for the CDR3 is TGTGCCAGCAGCCAGACCTCAGGGACCCCTTATGGCTACACCTTC. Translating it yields CASSQTSGTPYGYTF.

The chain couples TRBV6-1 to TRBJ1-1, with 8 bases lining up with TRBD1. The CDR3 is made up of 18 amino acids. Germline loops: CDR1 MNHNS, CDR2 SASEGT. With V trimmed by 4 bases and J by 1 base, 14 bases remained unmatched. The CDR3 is CASSVGQGPIAPNTEAFF. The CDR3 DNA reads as TGTGCCAGCAGTGTAGGACAGGGACCCATTGCGCCGAACACTGAAGCTTTCTTT.

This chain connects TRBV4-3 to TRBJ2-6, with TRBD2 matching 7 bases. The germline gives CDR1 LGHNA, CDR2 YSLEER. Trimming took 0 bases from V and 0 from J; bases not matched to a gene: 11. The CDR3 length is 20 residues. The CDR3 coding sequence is TGCGCCAGCAGCCAAGATATTGGGGGGGGTCGCCTCTCTGGGGCCAACGTCCTGACTTTC. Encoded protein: CASSQDIGGGRLSGANVLTF.

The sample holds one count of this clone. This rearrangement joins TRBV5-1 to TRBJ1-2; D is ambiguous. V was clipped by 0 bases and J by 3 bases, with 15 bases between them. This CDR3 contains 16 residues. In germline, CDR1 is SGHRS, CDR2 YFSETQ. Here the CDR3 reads CASSLAFGVRDYGYTF. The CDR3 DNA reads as TGCGCCAGCAGCTTGGCATTCGGCGTTAGGGACTATGGCTACACCTTC.

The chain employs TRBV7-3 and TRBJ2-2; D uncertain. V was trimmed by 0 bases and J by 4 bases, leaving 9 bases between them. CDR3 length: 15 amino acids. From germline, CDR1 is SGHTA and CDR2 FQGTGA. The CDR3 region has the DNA TGTGCCAGCAGCTTAACGGGCAGTCCCACCGGGGAGCTGTTTTTT. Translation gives CASSLTGSPTGELFF. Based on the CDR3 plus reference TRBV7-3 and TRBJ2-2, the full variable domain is GAGVSQTPSNKVTEKGKYVELRCDPISGHTALYWYRQSLGQGPEFLIYFQGTGAADDSGLPNDRFFAVRPEGSVSTLKIQRTERGDSAVYLCASSLTGSPTGELFFGEGSRLTVL.

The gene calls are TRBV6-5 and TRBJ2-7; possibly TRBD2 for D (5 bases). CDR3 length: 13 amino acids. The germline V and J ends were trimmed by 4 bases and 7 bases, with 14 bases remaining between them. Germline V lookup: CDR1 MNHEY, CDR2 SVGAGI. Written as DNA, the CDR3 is TGTGCCAGCAGTTCTGTCGGGGAGAGGGAGCAGTACTTC. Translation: CASSSVGEREQYF.

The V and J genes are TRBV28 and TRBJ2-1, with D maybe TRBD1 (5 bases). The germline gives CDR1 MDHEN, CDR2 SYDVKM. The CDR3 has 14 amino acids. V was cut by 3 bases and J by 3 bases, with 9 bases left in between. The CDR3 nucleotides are TGTGCCAGCAGTTTGAAAGGGGACTACAATGAGCAGTTCTTC. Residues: CASSLKGDYNEQFF.

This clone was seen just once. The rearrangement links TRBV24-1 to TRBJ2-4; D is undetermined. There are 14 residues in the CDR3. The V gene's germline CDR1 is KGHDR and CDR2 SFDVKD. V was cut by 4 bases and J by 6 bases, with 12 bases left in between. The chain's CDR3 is CATSDSWGTNIQYF. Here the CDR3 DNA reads TGTGCCACCAGTGACAGTTGGGGAACAAACATTCAGTACTTC.

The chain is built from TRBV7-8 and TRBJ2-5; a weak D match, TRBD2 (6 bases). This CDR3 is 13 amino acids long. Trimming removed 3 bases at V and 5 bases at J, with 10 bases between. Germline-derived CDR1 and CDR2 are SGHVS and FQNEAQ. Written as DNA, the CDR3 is TGTGCCAGCAGCTTGACTAGTTCTGAGACCCAGTACTTC. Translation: CASSLTSSETQYF. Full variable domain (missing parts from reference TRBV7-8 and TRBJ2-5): GAGVSQSPRYKVAKRGQDVALRCDPISGHVSLFWYQQALGQGPEFLTYFQNEAQLDKSGLPSDRFFAERPEGSVSTLKIQRTQQEDSAVYLCASSLTSSETQYFGPGTRLLVL.

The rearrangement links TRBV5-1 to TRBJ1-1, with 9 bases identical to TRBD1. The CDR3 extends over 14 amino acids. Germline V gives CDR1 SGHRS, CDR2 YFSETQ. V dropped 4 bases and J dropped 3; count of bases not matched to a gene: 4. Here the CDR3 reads CASSPGQGDTEAFF. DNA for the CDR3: TGCGCCAGCAGCCCGGGACAGGGTGACACTGAAGCTTTCTTT.

Here the CDR3 DNA reads TGTGCCAGCACCTCGGGACAGGGGAACACCGGGGAGCTGTTTTTT. Its protein is CASTSGQGNTGELFF. The rearrangement joins TRBV7-9 to TRBJ2-2, with 9 positions matching TRBD1. Germline V lookup: CDR1 SEHNR, CDR2 FQNEAQ (reference sequence). This CDR3 is built from 15 residues. The junction had 4 bases not matched to a gene; V was cut back by 7 bases and J by 1 base.

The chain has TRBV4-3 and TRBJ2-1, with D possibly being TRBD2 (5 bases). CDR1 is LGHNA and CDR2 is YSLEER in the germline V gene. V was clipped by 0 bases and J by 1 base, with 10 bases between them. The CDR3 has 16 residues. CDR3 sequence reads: CASSQEQSGSYNEQFF. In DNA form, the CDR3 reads TGCGCCAGCAGCCAAGAACAGTCGGGATCCTACAATGAGCAGTTCTTC.

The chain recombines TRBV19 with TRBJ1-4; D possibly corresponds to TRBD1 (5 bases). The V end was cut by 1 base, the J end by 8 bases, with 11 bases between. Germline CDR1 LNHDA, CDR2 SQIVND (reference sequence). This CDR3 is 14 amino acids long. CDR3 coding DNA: TGTGCCAGTAGTATAGTAAAGGACACCGAAAAACTGTTTTTT. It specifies CASSIVKDTEKLFF.

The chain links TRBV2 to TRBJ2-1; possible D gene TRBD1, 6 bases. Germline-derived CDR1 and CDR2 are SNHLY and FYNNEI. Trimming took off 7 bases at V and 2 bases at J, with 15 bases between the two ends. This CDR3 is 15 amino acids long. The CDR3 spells CASKVQQGPYNEQFF. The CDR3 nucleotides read TGTGCCAGCAAGGTGCAACAGGGTCCCTACAATGAGCAGTTCTTC.

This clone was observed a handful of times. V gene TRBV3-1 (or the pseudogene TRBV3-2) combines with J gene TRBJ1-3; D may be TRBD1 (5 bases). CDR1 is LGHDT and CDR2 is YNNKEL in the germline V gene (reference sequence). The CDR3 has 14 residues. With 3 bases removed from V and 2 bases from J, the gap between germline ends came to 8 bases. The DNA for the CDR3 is TGTGCCAGCAGCCAGGGGGGTCCTGGAAACACCATATATTTT. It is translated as CASSQGGPGNTIYF.

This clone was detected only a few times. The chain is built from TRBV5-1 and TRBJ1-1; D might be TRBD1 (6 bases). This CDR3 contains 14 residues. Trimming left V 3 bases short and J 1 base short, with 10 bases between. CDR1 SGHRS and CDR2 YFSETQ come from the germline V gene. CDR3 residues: CASSSHRENTEAFF. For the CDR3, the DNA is TGCGCCAGCAGCTCGCACAGGGAGAACACTGAAGCTTTCTTT.

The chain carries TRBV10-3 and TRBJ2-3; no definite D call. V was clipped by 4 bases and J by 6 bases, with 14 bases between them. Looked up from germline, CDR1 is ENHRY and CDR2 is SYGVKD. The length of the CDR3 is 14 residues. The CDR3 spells CAISGDEDLDTQYF. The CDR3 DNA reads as TGTGCCATCAGTGGGGATGAAGATCTTGATACGCAGTATTTT.

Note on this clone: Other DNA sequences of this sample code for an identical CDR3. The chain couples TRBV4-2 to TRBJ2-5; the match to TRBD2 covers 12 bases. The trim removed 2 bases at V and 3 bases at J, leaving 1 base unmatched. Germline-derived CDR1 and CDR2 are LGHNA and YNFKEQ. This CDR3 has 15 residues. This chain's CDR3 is CASSQRLAGEETQYF. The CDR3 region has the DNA TGTGCCAGCAGCCAAAGACTAGCGGGGGAAGAGACCCAGTACTTC.

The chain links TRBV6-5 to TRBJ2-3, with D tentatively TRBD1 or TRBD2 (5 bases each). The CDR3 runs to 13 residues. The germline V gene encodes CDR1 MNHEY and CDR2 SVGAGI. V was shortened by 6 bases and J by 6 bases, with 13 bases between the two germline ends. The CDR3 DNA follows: TGTGCCAGCAGCGGGGCCCTATCGGATACGCAGTATTTT. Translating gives CASSGALSDTQYF.

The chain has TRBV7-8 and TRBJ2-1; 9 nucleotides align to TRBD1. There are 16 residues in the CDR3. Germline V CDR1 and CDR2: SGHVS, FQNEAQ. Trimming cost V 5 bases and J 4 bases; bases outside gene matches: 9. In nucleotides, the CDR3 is TGTGCCAGCAGCGCGCACCGGGACAGGGCTTACAATGAGCAGTTCTTC. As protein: CASSAHRDRAYNEQFF.

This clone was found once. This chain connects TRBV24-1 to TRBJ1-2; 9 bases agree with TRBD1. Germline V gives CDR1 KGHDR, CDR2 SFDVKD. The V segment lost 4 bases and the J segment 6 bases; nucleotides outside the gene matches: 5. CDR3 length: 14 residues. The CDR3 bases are TGTGCCACCAGTGAATGGGACAGGGACCATGGCTACACCTTC. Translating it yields CATSEWDRDHGYTF.